Following are 2 T cell receptor beta chains from one sample sequenced in a study of high-grade serous ovarian cancer treatment subgroups. Tumor tissue was taken before any definitive surgery or chemotherapy was given. Method: immunoSEQ multiplex PCR; TCRdb's copy keeps in-frame clones and lacks some. The sample records about 890 clones, roughly 70% being singletons. Sequencing input: tumor tissue. Source of these receptors: a human donor with high-grade serous ovarian cancer.

This clone occurred once. The junction and the germline gene differ at one end; a read error may be behind it. The chain uses TRBV7-6 and TRBJ2-1; 11 nucleotides line up with TRBD2. CDR3 length: 18 residues. CDR1 is SGHVS, CDR2 FNYEAQ, per germline. CDR3 residues: CASSRSGLAVESYSEQFF. In DNA form, the CDR3 reads TGTGCCAGCAGCAGATCGGGACTAGCGGTAGAGTCCTACAGTGAGCAGTTCTTC. The full variable domain, rest sourced from reference TRBV7-6 and TRBJ2-1, is GAGVSQSPRYKVTKRGQDVALRCDPISGHVSLYWYRQALGQGPEFLTYFNYEAQQDKSGLPNDRFSAERPEGSISTLTIQRTEQRDSAMYRCASSRSGLAVESYSEQFFGPGTRLTVL.

The chain joins TRBV9 to TRBJ2-1; tentatively, D is TRBD2 (7 bases). The CDR3 extends over 20 amino acids. With 4 bases removed from V and 7 bases from J, the gap between germline ends came to 33 bases. Germline values: CDR1 SGDLS, CDR2 YYNGEE. DNA for the CDR3: TGTGCCAGCAGCCCCCGACAACAGGGTCAGGGCAGGACTAGATATAATGAGCAGTTCTTC. Protein sequence: CASSPRQQGQGRTRYNEQFF.